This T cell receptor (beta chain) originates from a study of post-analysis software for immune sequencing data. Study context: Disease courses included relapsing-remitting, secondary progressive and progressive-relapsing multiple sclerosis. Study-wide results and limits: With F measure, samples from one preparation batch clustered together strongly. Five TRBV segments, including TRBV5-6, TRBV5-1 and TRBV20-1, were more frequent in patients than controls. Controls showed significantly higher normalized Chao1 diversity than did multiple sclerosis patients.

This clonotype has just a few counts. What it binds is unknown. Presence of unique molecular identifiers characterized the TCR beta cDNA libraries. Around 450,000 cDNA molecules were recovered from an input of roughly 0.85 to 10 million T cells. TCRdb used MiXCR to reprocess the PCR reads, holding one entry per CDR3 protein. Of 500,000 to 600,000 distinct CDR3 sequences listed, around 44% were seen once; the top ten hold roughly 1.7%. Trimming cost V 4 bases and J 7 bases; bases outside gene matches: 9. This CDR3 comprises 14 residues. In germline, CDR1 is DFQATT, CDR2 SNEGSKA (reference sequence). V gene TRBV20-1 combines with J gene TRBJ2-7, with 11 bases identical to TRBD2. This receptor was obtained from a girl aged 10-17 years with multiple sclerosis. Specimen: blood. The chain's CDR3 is CSATPGLAAGEQYF. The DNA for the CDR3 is TGCAGTGCTACCCCGGGACTAGCGGCTGGGGAGCAGTACTTC.